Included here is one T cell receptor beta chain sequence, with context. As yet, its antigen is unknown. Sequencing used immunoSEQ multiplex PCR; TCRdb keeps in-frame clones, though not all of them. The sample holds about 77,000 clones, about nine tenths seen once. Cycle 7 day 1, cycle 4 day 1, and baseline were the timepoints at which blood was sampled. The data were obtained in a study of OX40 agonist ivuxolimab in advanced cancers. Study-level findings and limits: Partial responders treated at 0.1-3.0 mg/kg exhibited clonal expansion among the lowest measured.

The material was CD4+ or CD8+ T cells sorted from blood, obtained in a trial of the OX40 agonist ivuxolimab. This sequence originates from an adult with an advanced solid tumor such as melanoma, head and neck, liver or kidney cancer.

CDR3 bases: TGTGCCATCAGTACAGGGGATGCAAATTCACCCCTCCACTTT. It is translated as CAISTGDANSPLHF. The chain carries TRBV10-3 and TRBJ1-6; 7 bases align to TRBD1. Trimming took 5 bases from V and 7 from J; bases not matched to a gene: 5. The germline gives CDR1 ENHRY, CDR2 SYGVKD. The CDR3 contains 14 residues.